The rows below give T cell receptor beta chains drawn from one sample of a study of T cell changes during pregnancy in multiple sclerosis. Sequencing was performed with immunoSEQ multiplex PCR; in TCRdb, only in-frame clones are kept and a portion is missing. The sample includes 35,000 to 55,000 clones, approximately 92% of them seen just once. The sequencing used CD8+ T cells from peripheral blood mononuclear cells, collected after pregnancy. These receptors originate from a female donor with multiple sclerosis, enrolled in a pregnancy study. Both conserved end residues are part of each CDR3. Expanded clones are given a class, and other clones once, few, many or no size at all.

TRBJ1-1	NA	TRBV4-1	CASSQDTPRTGTLGNTEAFF
TRBJ1-5	NA	TRBV6-4	CASRTTGTGGAGSNQPQHF
TRBJ2-3	once	TRBV6-5	CASRKTGADTQYF
TRBJ2-5	NA	TRBV10-3	CAIRAGGAQETQYF
TRBJ1-5	NA	TRBV7-2	CASSLETGSHSNQPQHF
TRBJ2-4	once	TRBV5-8	CASRGLQGTPGNIQYF
TRBJ2-2	NA	TRBV6-6	CASSYIGGWDTGELFF
TRBJ2-7	NA	TRBV7-9	CASSLGAGSYEQYF
TRBJ2-1	once	TRBV6-5	CASSSILAGETDEQFF
TRBJ2-1	NA	TRBV7-8	CASSLSGGGPSGSLEQFF
TRBJ1-2	NA	TRBV2	CASSASPGTGYGYTF
TRBJ2-3	NA	TRBV5-5	CASSLLAGGGGFTDTQYF
TRBJ2-7	NA	TRBV18	CASSPRQGSIYEQYF
TRBJ2-7	NA	TRBV7-9	CASSHSGTESYEQYF
TRBJ2-5	NA	TRBV19	CASSEPSGGVLETQYF
TRBJ1-2	NA	TRBV4-1	CASSQEWGGANYGYTF
TRBJ2-3	NA	TRBV7-3	CASSLGLAGITDTQYF
TRBJ2-7	NA	TRBV27	CASGRQGYEQYF
TRBJ2-1	NA	TRBV19	CASSILVHNEQFF
TRBJ1-2	NA	TRBV4-1	CASSQDLSRGYTF
TRBJ2-1	NA	TRBV19	CASSTGNEQFF
TRBJ1-1	once	TRBV5-5	CASSPGGTMNTEAFF
TRBJ2-7	NA	TRBV19	CASSIPGQATYEQYF
TRBJ1-1	NA	TRBV25-1	CASSAIGNTEAFF
TRBJ1-5	once	TRBV7-9	CASSLEGAYQPQHF
TRBJ1-2	once	TRBV6-5	CASSYSGTFYGYTF
TRBJ2-5	NA	TRBV13	CASSPPGHEQETQYF
TRBJ2-1	NA	TRBV5-5	CASSLIAGASLGEQFF
TRBJ2-7	NA	TRBV5-4	CASSMDRAAEQYF
TRBJ2-1	NA	TRBV15	CATSSGLVGNEQFF
TRBJ1-5	few	TRBV6-4	CASSPTGGNQPQHF
TRBJ1-1	NA	TRBV30	CAWAPPDRASAEAFF
TRBJ2-3	NA	TRBV7-2	CASSLGVAGTDTQYF
TRBJ1-1	once	TRBV16	CASSQSSGNTEAFF
TRBJ1-6	NA	TRBV19	CASEGGQGRSPLHF
TRBJ1-2	NA	TRBV5-5	CASRTGTGESGYGYTF
TRBJ1-1	NA	TRBV5-1	CASSITTGGTEAFF
TRBJ1-1	NA	TRBV18	CASSPRDRAGTEAFF
TRBJ2-7	NA	TRBV7-9	CASSSSRPEQYF
TRBJ1-1	NA	TRBV6-5	CASSIGGEAFF
TRBJ1-4	NA	TRBV4-3	CASSEDVSGEKLFF
TRBJ2-3	once	TRBV19	CASSIDPSSATDTQYF
TRBJ1-1	NA	TRBV7-6	CASSLGGPNTEAFF
TRBJ1-2	NA	TRBV4-1	CASSQDRGTGGAGGYTF
TRBJ1-2	NA	TRBV7-2	CASSTWSGGVGYTF
TRBJ1-5	NA	TRBV27	CASSLGQGSQPQHF
TRBJ2-5	NA	TRBV14	CASSQPSGETQYF
TRBJ2-1	NA	TRBV27	CASSLSGIGDNEQFF
TRBJ1-2	NA	TRBV4-2	CASSRHRGGVDYGYTF
TRBJ1-2	NA	TRBV4-3	CASSQLGGGRDGYTF
TRBJ2-1	once	TRBV6-1	CASSEDAGGPYNEQFF
TRBJ2-6	NA	TRBV5-4	CALSAGANVLTF
TRBJ2-7	NA	TRBV7-9	CASSLIVGEDYEQYF
TRBJ1-2	NA	TRBV6-6	CASSPVQGDGYTF
TRBJ1-6	NA	TRBV14	CASSQDRRGPYNSPLHF
TRBJ2-2	NA	TRBV9	CASSALDTGELFF
TRBJ1-1	once	TRBV9	CASSPDSRMNTEAFF
TRBJ2-7	NA	TRBV28	CASSPMGTGKDYEQYF